This T cell receptor (beta chain) was captured by sequencing in a study of blood T cell repertoires in COVID-19. On the study more broadly: The United States, Italy and Spain provided the acute and convalescent COVID-19 samples. In each case, the material was cDNA or gDNA derived from T cells, B-cell-depleted T cells, or PBMCs.

The count of this clone is one. The CDR3 has 16 residues. Germline V gives CDR1 LNHDA, CDR2 SQIVND (reference sequence). Trimming stripped 5 bases from V and 0 bases from J, with 13 bases between. Per the authors' pipeline: For nucleated cells, counts were estimated from reference gene primer amplification. TCRdb's copy holds only in-frame clones and misses some; the assay was immunoSEQ multiplex PCR. V and J calls and clone size follow that table, whereas D and trimming were derived from the DNA. The sample holds more than 95,000 clones, about 88% seen once. The receptor's source is a woman older than 75 with acute or convalescent COVID-19. The chain links TRBV19 to TRBJ2-2, with D perhaps TRBD2 (6 bases). The specimen was peripheral blood. The CDR3 here is CASSLPGRTNTGELFF. The CDR3 DNA reads as TGTGCCAGTAGTCTCCCAGGGAGGACGAACACCGGGGAGCTGTTTTTT.